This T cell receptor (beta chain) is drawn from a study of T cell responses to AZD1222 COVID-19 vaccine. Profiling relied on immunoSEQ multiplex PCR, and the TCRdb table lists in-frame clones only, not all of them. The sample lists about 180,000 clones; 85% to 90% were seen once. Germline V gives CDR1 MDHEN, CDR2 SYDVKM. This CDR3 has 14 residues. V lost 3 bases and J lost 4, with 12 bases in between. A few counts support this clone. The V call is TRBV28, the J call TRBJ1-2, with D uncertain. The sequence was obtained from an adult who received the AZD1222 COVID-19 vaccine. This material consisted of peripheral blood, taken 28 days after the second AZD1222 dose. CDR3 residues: CASSLQLRSYGYTF. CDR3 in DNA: TGTGCCAGCAGTTTGCAGTTGAGGTCCTATGGCTACACCTTC.